This T cell receptor (beta chain) was captured by sequencing in a study of response to subunit inactivated influenza vaccine. Notes on the study in general: T cells newly recruited by each seasonal influenza vaccination are few, the authors suggested.

This clonotype was counted many times. Its antigen is not known. TCRdb analysed the RT-PCR reads with MiXCR anew, one entry per CDR3 protein. The sample has approximately 530,000 distinct CDR3 sequences; 10% to 15% are singletons. Between the trimmed V and J ends, which lost 6 bases and 0 bases, there was a span of 8 bases. The CDR3 covers 12 residues. Germline V gene data show CDR1 as SQVTM and CDR2 as ANQGSEA. The sequencing here drew on PBMCs from blood, taken about 6 weeks after vaccination. J is TRBJ2-5 and V is TRBV29-1; possibly TRBD2 for D (5 bases). The clonotype originates from a man aged 45 to 65 who received an inactivated influenza vaccine. CDR3 sequence (DNA): TGCAGCGTCCGGAGGAACCAAGAGACCCAGTACTTC. Residues: CSVRRNQETQYF.